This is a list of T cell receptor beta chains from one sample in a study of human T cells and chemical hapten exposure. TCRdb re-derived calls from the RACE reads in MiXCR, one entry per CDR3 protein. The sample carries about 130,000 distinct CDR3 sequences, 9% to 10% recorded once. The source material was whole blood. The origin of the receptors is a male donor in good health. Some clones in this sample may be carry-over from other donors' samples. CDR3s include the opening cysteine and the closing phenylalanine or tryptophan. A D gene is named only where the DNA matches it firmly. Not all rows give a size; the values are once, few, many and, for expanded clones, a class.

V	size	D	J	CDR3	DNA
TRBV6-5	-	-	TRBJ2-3	CASSYSLEGMETDTQYF	TGTGCCAGCAGTTACTCCCTGGAGGGTATGGAAACAGATACGCAGTATTTT
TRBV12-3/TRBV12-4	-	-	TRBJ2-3	CASSLNWGAPLSDTQYF	TGTGCCAGCAGTTTGAATTGGGGGGCGCCGCTCTCAGATACGCAGTATTTT
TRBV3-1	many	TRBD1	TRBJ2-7	CASSQVEQGANEQYF	TGTGCCAGCAGCCAAGTTGAGCAGGGGGCTAACGAGCAGTACTTC
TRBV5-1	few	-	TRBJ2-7	CASSLTGTESYEQYF	TGCGCCAGCAGCTTGACCGGCACCGAGAGCTACGAGCAGTACTTC
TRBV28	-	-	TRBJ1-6	CASSTSDSSYNSPLHF	TGTGCCAGCAGTACAAGCGATAGCTCCTATAATTCACCCCTCCACTTT
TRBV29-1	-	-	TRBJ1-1	CSVTGRMNTEAFF	TGCAGCGTCACCGGACGGATGAACACTGAAGCTTTCTTT
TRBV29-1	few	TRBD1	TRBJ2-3	CSGRTGETDTQYF	TGCAGCGGGCGGACAGGGGAGACAGATACGCAGTATTTT
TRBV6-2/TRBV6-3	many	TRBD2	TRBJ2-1	CASSPTSGRWNEQFF	TGTGCCAGCAGCCCTACTAGCGGGAGATGGAATGAGCAGTTCTTC
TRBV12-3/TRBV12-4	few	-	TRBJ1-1	CASTPLILDTEAFF	TGTGCCAGCACCCCACTCATCTTGGACACTGAAGCTTTCTTT
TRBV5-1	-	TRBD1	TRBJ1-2	CASSFTGDRLNGYTF	TGCGCCAGCAGCTTCACAGGGGATAGGTTGAATGGCTACACCTTC
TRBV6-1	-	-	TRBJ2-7	CASSEKSRVTPDTTYEQYF	TGTGCCAGCAGCGAAAAGTCGCGTGTTACCCCGGACACAACCTACGAGCAGTACTTC
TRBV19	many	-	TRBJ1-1	CASSIQLNTEAFF	TGTGCCAGTAGTATACAGCTGAACACTGAAGCTTTCTTT
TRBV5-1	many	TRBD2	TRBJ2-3	CASQSLSGSWYTQYF	TGCGCCAGCCAAAGTCTTAGCGGGAGTTGGTATACGCAGTATTTT
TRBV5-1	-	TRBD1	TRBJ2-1	CASSLGDRVDEQFF	TGCGCCAGCAGCTTGGGTGACAGGGTAGATGAGCAGTTCTTC
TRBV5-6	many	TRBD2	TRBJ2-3	CASSLSPKGAGAHPSTDTQYF	TGTGCCAGCAGCTTGAGCCCAAAAGGAGCGGGGGCCCATCCTAGCACAGATACGCAGTATTTT
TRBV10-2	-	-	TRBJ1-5	CASSWGRPTNQPQHF	TGCGCCAGCAGTTGGGGACGCCCGACAAATCAGCCCCAGCATTTT
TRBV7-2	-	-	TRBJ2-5	CASSLGGAGYRETQYF	TGTGCCAGCAGCTTAGGGGGGGCAGGGTATAGAGAGACCCAGTACTTC
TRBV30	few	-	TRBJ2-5	CAWSVLGDETQYF	TGTGCCTGGAGTGTACTGGGAGACGAGACCCAGTACTTC
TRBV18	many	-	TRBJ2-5	CASSPGGGETQYF	TGTGCCAGCTCACCTGGGGGAGGCGAGACCCAGTACTTC
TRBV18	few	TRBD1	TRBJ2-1	CASSPDRGSSYNEQFF	TGTGCCAGCTCACCGGACAGGGGTAGTTCCTACAATGAGCAGTTCTTC
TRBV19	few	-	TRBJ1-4	CASSAHRSNEKLFF	TGTGCCAGTAGTGCCCACAGGAGTAATGAAAAACTGTTTTTT
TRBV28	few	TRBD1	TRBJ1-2	CASSHRGRSGYTF	TGTGCCAGCAGCCACAGGGGCCGTTCTGGCTACACCTTC
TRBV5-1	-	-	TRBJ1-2	CASSLPKDSSSYGYTF	TGCGCCAGCAGCTTGCCAAAGGACAGCTCCTCCTATGGCTACACCTTC
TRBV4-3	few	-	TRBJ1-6	CASSQEEGRSPLHF	TGCGCCAGCAGCCAAGAGGAAGGCCGCTCACCCCTCCACTTT
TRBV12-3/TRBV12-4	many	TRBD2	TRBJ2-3	CASSPRTSSGSDTQYF	TGTGCCAGCAGTCCCCGGACTAGTTCGGGGTCAGATACGCAGTATTTT
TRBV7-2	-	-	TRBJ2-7	CASSSIIRGYEQYF	TGTGCCAGCAGCTCTATAATTCGGGGCTACGAGCAGTACTTC
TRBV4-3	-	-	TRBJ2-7	CASSQDQNGAAEQYF	TGCGCCAGCAGCCAAGATCAGAACGGAGCTGCCGAGCAGTACTTC
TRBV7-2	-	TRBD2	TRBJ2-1	CASSSSGGAPNDQFF	TGTGCCAGCAGCTCAAGCGGGGGGGCCCCGAATGATCAGTTCTTC
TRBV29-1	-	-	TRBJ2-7	CSVELRGSTAYEQYF	TGCAGCGTTGAGCTACGAGGCTCGACAGCGTACGAGCAGTACTTC
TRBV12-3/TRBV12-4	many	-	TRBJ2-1	CASSLRDTYNEQFF	TGTGCCAGCAGCCTCCGGGACACCTACAATGAGCAGTTCTTC
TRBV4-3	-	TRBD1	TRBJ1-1	CASSQGQGVHMNTEAFF	TGCGCCAGCAGCCAAGGACAGGGTGTTCACATGAACACTGAAGCTTTCTTT
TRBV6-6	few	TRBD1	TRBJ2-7	CASSPSGQLTYEQYF	TGTGCCAGCAGTCCCTCGGGACAGTTAACCTACGAGCAGTACTTC
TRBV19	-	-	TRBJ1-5	CASSIDRRGNQPQHF	TGTGCCAGTAGTATAGATCGGAGGGGGAATCAGCCCCAGCATTTT
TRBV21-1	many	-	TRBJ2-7	CATKRGTDEQYF	TGTGCCACGAAAAGGGGGACGGACGAGCAGTACTTC
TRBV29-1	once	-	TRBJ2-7	CSVEAQGTLYEQYF	TGCAGCGTGGAAGCGCAGGGAACCCTCTACGAGCAGTACTTC
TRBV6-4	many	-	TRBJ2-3	CASSHNRDPNTQYF	TGTGCCAGCTCTCACAATAGGGACCCTAATACGCAGTATTTT
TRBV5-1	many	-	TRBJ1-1	CASSPQQGLAEAFF	TGCGCCAGCAGCCCACAACAGGGACTCGCTGAAGCTTTCTTT
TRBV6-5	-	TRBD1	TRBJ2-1	CASSGTGGANNEQFF	TGTGCCAGCAGCGGCACAGGGGGCGCGAACAATGAGCAGTTCTTC
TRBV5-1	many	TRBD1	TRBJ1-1	CASSPGQDTEAFF	TGCGCCAGCAGCCCCGGACAGGACACTGAAGCTTTCTTT
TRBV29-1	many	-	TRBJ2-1	CSVDVGLGFEQFF	TGCAGCGTTGATGTTGGTTTGGGATTTGAGCAGTTCTTC
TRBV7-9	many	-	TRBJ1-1	CASSATTMTGLNTEAFF	TGTGCCAGCAGCGCTACCACTATGACAGGATTGAACACTGAAGCTTTCTTT
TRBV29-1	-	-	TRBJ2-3	CSAVRQDRSTDTQYF	TGCAGCGCCGTTAGACAGGATCGATCCACAGATACGCAGTATTTT
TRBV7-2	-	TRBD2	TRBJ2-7	CASSPMGTSGYEQYF	TGTGCCAGCAGCCCAATGGGGACTAGCGGCTACGAGCAGTACTTC
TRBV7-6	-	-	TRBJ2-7	CASSLDERSSYEQYF	TGTGCCAGCAGCTTAGATGAGCGGTCCTCCTACGAGCAGTACTTC
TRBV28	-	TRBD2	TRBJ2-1	CASTLPGLVPNEQFF	TGTGCCAGCACCCTACCGGGACTAGTCCCCAATGAGCAGTTCTTC
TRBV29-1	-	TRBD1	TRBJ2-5	CSVERGRGETQYF	TGCAGCGTCGAAAGGGGGCGCGGAGAGACCCAGTACTTC